This is a list of T cell receptor beta chains from one sample in a study of blood T cell repertoires in COVID-19. Profiled with immunoSEQ multiplex PCR; TCRdb holds only in-frame clones, not every one. The sample includes about 280,000 clones, roughly 85% seen only once; the top ten take 5.1%. Sequencing was carried out using peripheral blood. Source of these receptors: a man in his fifties with active or convalescent COVID-19. CDR3s include the opening cysteine and the closing phenylalanine or tryptophan. Each record gives: clone size, V gene, D gene, J gene, CDR3 protein, CDR3 DNA. A D gene is named only where the DNA matches it firmly. For some rows the clone size is stated as once, few or many, or as a class when expanded; others skip it.

clone_size: many; v_call: TRBV7-9; d_call: TRBD1; j_call: TRBJ1-2; cdr3_aa: CASSSPTRRQGPYGYTF; cdr3_nt: TGTGCCAGCAGTTCCCCAACGCGTAGACAGGGGCCTTATGGCTACACCTTC
clone_size: NA; v_call: TRBV4-1; d_call: TRBD1; j_call: TRBJ2-7; cdr3_aa: CASSQGGQGAVEQYF; cdr3_nt: TGCGCCAGCAGCCAAGGGGGACAGGGGGCCGTCGAGCAGTACTTC
clone_size: NA; v_call: TRBV28; d_call: TRBD1; j_call: TRBJ2-7; cdr3_aa: CASSPPAGTGFFEQYF; cdr3_nt: TGTGCCAGCAGTCCACCGGCGGGGACAGGGTTTTTCGAGCAGTACTTC
clone_size: few; v_call: TRBV7-2; d_call: TRBD1; j_call: TRBJ1-2; cdr3_aa: CASTLYRGQGYGYTF; cdr3_nt: TGTGCCAGCACCCTATACCGCGGACAGGGCTATGGCTACACCTTC
clone_size: NA; v_call: TRBV18; d_call: NA; j_call: TRBJ1-1; cdr3_aa: CASSPGTTRTSEAFF; cdr3_nt: TGTGCCAGCTCGCCCGGGACAACGAGAACATCTGAAGCTTTCTTT
clone_size: NA; v_call: TRBV5-5; d_call: NA; j_call: TRBJ1-6; cdr3_aa: CASSFLPDSPLHF; cdr3_nt: TGTGCCAGCAGCTTTCTTCCGGATTCACCCCTCCACTTT
clone_size: NA; v_call: TRBV30; d_call: NA; j_call: TRBJ2-5; cdr3_aa: CAWSRGQETQYF; cdr3_nt: TGTGCCTGGAGTAGAGGGCAAGAGACCCAGTACTTC
clone_size: NA; v_call: TRBV18; d_call: NA; j_call: TRBJ2-4; cdr3_aa: CASSPSLAKNIQYF; cdr3_nt: TGTGCCAGCTCACCTTCACTAGCCAAAAACATTCAGTACTTC
clone_size: NA; v_call: TRBV5-6; d_call: NA; j_call: TRBJ1-3; cdr3_aa: CASSWGPTGSSGNTIYF; cdr3_nt: TGTGCCAGCAGCTGGGGGCCCACAGGGAGCTCTGGAAACACCATATATTTT
clone_size: NA; v_call: TRBV19; d_call: NA; j_call: TRBJ1-5; cdr3_aa: CASRGEQGQPQHF; cdr3_nt: TGTGCCAGTAGGGGAGAACAGGGTCAGCCCCAGCATTTT
clone_size: NA; v_call: TRBV19; d_call: TRBD2; j_call: TRBJ2-1; cdr3_aa: CASSIGREAPYNEQFF; cdr3_nt: TGTGCCAGTAGTATAGGGCGGGAGGCCCCCTACAATGAGCAGTTCTTC
clone_size: NA; v_call: TRBV18; d_call: NA; j_call: TRBJ2-5; cdr3_aa: CASSPPIGAIQETQYF; cdr3_nt: TGTGCCAGCTCACCCCCGATTGGGGCTATACAAGAGACCCAGTACTTC
clone_size: once; v_call: TRBV15; d_call: NA; j_call: TRBJ1-5; cdr3_aa: CATSRGTNQPQHF; cdr3_nt: TGTGCCACCTCCAGGGGCACCAATCAGCCCCAGCATTTT
clone_size: NA; v_call: TRBV9; d_call: NA; j_call: TRBJ2-3; cdr3_aa: CASSVATGLDGADTQYF; cdr3_nt: TGTGCCAGCAGCGTAGCTACAGGGCTAGACGGGGCAGATACGCAGTATTTT
clone_size: NA; v_call: TRBV28; d_call: TRBD2; j_call: TRBJ2-7; cdr3_aa: CASGARGLAVSYEQYF; cdr3_nt: TGTGCCAGCGGAGCCCGGGGACTAGCGGTCTCTTACGAGCAGTACTTC
clone_size: NA; v_call: TRBV28; d_call: NA; j_call: TRBJ1-4; cdr3_aa: CASIERGATNEKLFF; cdr3_nt: TGTGCCAGCATCGAACGGGGGGCAACTAATGAAAAACTGTTTTTT
clone_size: NA; v_call: TRBV25-1; d_call: TRBD1; j_call: TRBJ1-2; cdr3_aa: CASSERIGTVHHDGYTF; cdr3_nt: TGTGCCAGCAGTGAAAGAATTGGGACAGTTCACCACGATGGCTACACCTTC
clone_size: once; v_call: TRBV19; d_call: TRBD2; j_call: TRBJ2-1; cdr3_aa: CATSSGNSYNEQFF; cdr3_nt: TGTGCCACTTCAAGCGGGAACTCCTACAATGAGCAGTTCTTC
clone_size: NA; v_call: TRBV11-2; d_call: TRBD2; j_call: TRBJ2-4; cdr3_aa: CASSKVAGSKNIQYF; cdr3_nt: TGTGCCAGCAGCAAGGTAGCGGGAAGCAAAAACATTCAGTACTTC
clone_size: NA; v_call: TRBV28; d_call: NA; j_call: TRBJ2-7; cdr3_aa: CASNGWTERVEQYF; cdr3_nt: TGTGCCAGCAATGGTTGGACGGAGAGGGTCGAGCAGTACTTC
clone_size: NA; v_call: TRBV15; d_call: NA; j_call: TRBJ2-7; cdr3_aa: CATSRATSPSYEQYF; cdr3_nt: TGTGCCACCAGCAGAGCGACTAGTCCCTCCTACGAGCAGTACTTC
clone_size: NA; v_call: TRBV11-2; d_call: NA; j_call: TRBJ1-1; cdr3_aa: CASSLVRDTEAFF; cdr3_nt: TGTGCCAGCAGCTTAGTCAGGGACACTGAAGCTTTCTTT
clone_size: NA; v_call: TRBV20-1; d_call: TRBD1; j_call: TRBJ2-1; cdr3_aa: CSASPGGNWGEQFF; cdr3_nt: TGCAGTGCTAGTCCAGGGGGCAATTGGGGTGAGCAGTTCTTC
clone_size: once; v_call: TRBV12-3/TRBV12-4; d_call: NA; j_call: TRBJ2-7; cdr3_aa: CASSLDSGEQYF; cdr3_nt: TGTGCCAGCAGTTTAGACAGCGGGGAGCAGTACTTC
clone_size: NA; v_call: TRBV5-1; d_call: NA; j_call: TRBJ2-1; cdr3_aa: CASSLDSGNEQFF; cdr3_nt: TGCGCCAGCAGCCTAGACTCGGGTAATGAGCAGTTCTTC
clone_size: NA; v_call: TRBV6-5; d_call: TRBD1; j_call: TRBJ2-2; cdr3_aa: CATGQGIPNTGELFF; cdr3_nt: TGTGCCACGGGACAGGGGATCCCAAACACCGGGGAGCTGTTTTTT
clone_size: NA; v_call: TRBV28; d_call: NA; j_call: TRBJ1-6; cdr3_aa: CASRTLYNSPLHF; cdr3_nt: TGTGCCAGCCGGACACTGTATAATTCACCCCTCCACTTT
clone_size: NA; v_call: TRBV23-1; d_call: TRBD2; j_call: TRBJ2-1; cdr3_aa: CASSEASGICVGFF; cdr3_nt: TGCGCCAGCAGCGAGGCTAGCGGGATCTGTGTGGGGTTCTTC
clone_size: NA; v_call: TRBV5-1; d_call: TRBD1; j_call: TRBJ1-2; cdr3_aa: CASSLAPGQGTFYGYTF; cdr3_nt: TGCGCCAGCAGCTTGGCCCCAGGACAGGGAACCTTCTATGGCTACACCTTC
clone_size: NA; v_call: TRBV19; d_call: NA; j_call: TRBJ1-5; cdr3_aa: CASKPTGSLNQPQHF; cdr3_nt: TGTGCCAGTAAACCGACAGGTTCCCTCAATCAGCCCCAGCATTTT
clone_size: once; v_call: TRBV6-5; d_call: NA; j_call: TRBJ1-3; cdr3_aa: CAIRGIAGNTIYF; cdr3_nt: TGTGCCATCCGAGGGATCGCTGGAAACACCATATATTTT
clone_size: NA; v_call: TRBV4-2; d_call: TRBD2; j_call: TRBJ2-7; cdr3_aa: CASSQDLTGRGLVSGEQYF; cdr3_nt: TGTGCCAGCAGCCAAGATTTAACCGGTCGGGGACTAGTTTCTGGGGAGCAGTACTTC
clone_size: NA; v_call: TRBV2; d_call: NA; j_call: TRBJ1-5; cdr3_aa: CASRPQGGNQPQHF; cdr3_nt: TGTGCCAGCAGACCTCAAGGGGGCAATCAGCCCCAGCATTTT
clone_size: NA; v_call: TRBV6-5; d_call: NA; j_call: TRBJ2-7; cdr3_aa: CASWDIAGTYEQYF; cdr3_nt: TGTGCCAGCTGGGACATAGCGGGTACCTACGAGCAGTACTTC
clone_size: NA; v_call: TRBV6-6; d_call: TRBD2; j_call: TRBJ2-1; cdr3_aa: CASSRPGLAGLPNEQFF; cdr3_nt: TGTGCCAGCAGTCGACCGGGACTAGCGGGATTACCCAATGAGCAGTTCTTC
clone_size: NA; v_call: TRBV4-2; d_call: TRBD1; j_call: TRBJ2-7; cdr3_aa: CASSQGQGETYEQYF; cdr3_nt: TGTGCCAGCAGCCAAGGACAGGGCGAAACCTACGAGCAGTACTTC
clone_size: NA; v_call: TRBV3-1/TRBV3-2; d_call: TRBD1; j_call: TRBJ2-5; cdr3_aa: CASRRQGREETQYF; cdr3_nt: TGTGCCAGCAGAAGACAGGGTCGCGAAGAGACCCAGTACTTC
clone_size: once; v_call: TRBV15; d_call: NA; j_call: TRBJ1-4; cdr3_aa: CATSRPHLQDHYKKLFF; cdr3_nt: TGTGCCACCAGCAGACCTCACCTACAGGACCACTACAAAAAACTGTTTTTT